Included here is one T cell receptor beta chain sequence, with context. The trim removed 5 bases at V and 5 bases at J, leaving 10 bases unmatched. The CDR3 consists of 15 residues. CDR1 LNHDA and CDR2 SQIVND come from the germline V gene (reference sequence). This sample is part of a study of blood T cell repertoires in COVID-19. Study information: Some COVID-19 samples were acute and others convalescent; all came from the United States, Italy and Spain. Sources were T cells, B-cell-depleted T cells, or PBMCs; the material itself was cDNA or gDNA.

Authors' methods: Researchers report that nucleated cell counts were estimated from reference gene primer amplification. TCRdb's table, derived via immunoSEQ multiplex PCR, lists solely in-frame clones and lacks some. The DNA was the basis for D and trimming; V, J and clone size are from that table. The data contain roughly 58,000 clones, roughly four fifths of them singletons. Enrollment of patients from Seattle took place during active infection, with longitudinal follow-up. This sequence originates from a man aged 60 to 75 with COVID-19, enrolled during active disease. V gene TRBV19 combines with J gene TRBJ2-7; 9 bases match TRBD1. The source material was peripheral blood. The CDR3 coding sequence is TGTGCCAGTAGTTCGAACAGGGGGCGTATCGACGAGCAGTACTTC. Protein product: CASSSNRGRIDEQYF.